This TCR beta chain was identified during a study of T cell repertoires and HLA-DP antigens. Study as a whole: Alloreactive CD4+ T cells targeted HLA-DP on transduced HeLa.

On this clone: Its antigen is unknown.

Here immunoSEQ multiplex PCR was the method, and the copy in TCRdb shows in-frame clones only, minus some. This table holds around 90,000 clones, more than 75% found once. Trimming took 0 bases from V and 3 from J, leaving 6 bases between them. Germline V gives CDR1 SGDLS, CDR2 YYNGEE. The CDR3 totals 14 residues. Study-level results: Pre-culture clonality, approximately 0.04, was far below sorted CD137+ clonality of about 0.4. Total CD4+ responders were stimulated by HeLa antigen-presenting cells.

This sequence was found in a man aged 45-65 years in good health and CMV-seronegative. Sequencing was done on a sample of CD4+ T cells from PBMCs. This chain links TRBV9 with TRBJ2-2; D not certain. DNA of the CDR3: TGTGCCAGCAGCGTAGGTCAGTACACCGGGGAGCTGTTTTTT. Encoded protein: CASSVGQYTGELFF.